This entry is about one TCR beta chain. As yet, its antigen is unknown. This entry is derived from a study of T-cell memory formation after mild COVID-19. Across the study: TCR clusters were mostly donor specific.

Study-wide results and caveats: Memory cells collected pre-infection included some clones that later responded, suggesting cross-reactive memory joined.

TCRdb ran MiXCR on the 5' RACE reads and lists one entry per CDR3 protein. Among 120,000 to 150,000 distinct CDR3 sequences listed, 15% to 20% were seen once. The CDR3 runs to 14 residues. V was pared by 6 bases and J by 3 bases, with 5 bases of the junction left unmatched. The TCR sequence derives from an adult woman who had mild COVID-19 (a few samples of this study predate the infection). Cell type and time point are not known. Sequenced material: PBMCs or a T cell subset sorted from them (not recorded which). The chain joins TRBV12-3 or TRBV12-4 to TRBJ1-2; 9 bases match TRBD1. The CDR3 protein is CASSRGQGYYGYTF. CDR3 bases: TGTGCCAGCAGCCGGGGACAGGGCTACTATGGCTACACCTTC.